The clone carrying this T cell receptor (beta chain) was seen only once. Germline CDR1 is LNHDA and CDR2 is SQIVND (reference sequence). The CDR3 totals 14 residues. V was pared by 5 bases and J by 0 bases, with 10 bases between. Some clones are missing from TCRdb's copy, which holds only in-frame ones; the method was immunoSEQ multiplex PCR. Among more than 90,000 clones, about 91% were seen once, and the ten largest hold around 15%. This sample was included in a study of blood T cell repertoires in COVID-19. Sequences were obtained from peripheral blood. The clonotype originates from a man between 45 and 60 years old with acute or convalescent COVID-19. The V call is TRBV19, the J call TRBJ1-2; tentative D call: TRBD1 (5 bases). The CDR3 sequence is CASSPRVSNYGYTF. In DNA form, the CDR3 reads TGTGCCAGTAGTCCCAGGGTTTCTAACTATGGCTACACCTTC.